This T cell receptor (beta chain) emerged from a study of T cells after yellow fever vaccination. Study results and limitations: Bulk-population clonotypes that are abundant could appear as contaminants in FACS-sorted repertoires.

This clonotype has a handful of counts. Its antigen is currently unknown. TCR cDNA was made by 5'RACE template switching, adding a universal primer site and UMIs. A single record per CDR3 protein comes from TCRdb applying MiXCR to the 5' RACE reads. This table holds about 510,000 distinct CDR3 sequences, 21% found once. Unmatched junction bases numbered 10, after V lost 2 bases and J lost 7 bases. CDR1 and CDR2 from the germline V gene are DFQATT and SNEGSKA (reference sequence). The CDR3 is 16 amino acids. The sequencing used PBMCs, collected roughly 23 days after the first yellow fever vaccination. The rearrangement joins TRBV20-1 to TRBJ2-1; TRBD2 agrees at 11 bases. This receptor was obtained from a man younger than 35 who received the YFV17D yellow fever vaccine. This CDR3 is CSARSVGSSGGNEQFF. The CDR3 DNA reads as TGCAGTGCTAGATCAGTGGGGTCTAGCGGGGGGAATGAGCAGTTCTTC.